The 7 T cell receptor beta chains below come from one sample, sequenced in a study of monozygotic twins with inflammatory bowel disease. TCRdb processed the 5' RACE reads again and assigns one entry to each CDR3 protein, with no DNA. This sample's table reports more than 300,000 distinct CDR3 sequences. The sequenced sample consisted of blood. The receptors originated from a human donor with ulcerative colitis or Crohn's disease, or a healthy co-twin of an affected twin (not recorded which).

This sequence joins TRBV5-5 and TRBJ1-6. CDR1 SGHKS and CDR2 YYEKEE come from the germline V gene (reference sequence). The CDR3 is made up of 13 amino acids. This CDR3 is CASSFVYNSPLHF.

This sequence joins TRBV20-1 and TRBJ1-5; TCRdb calls TRBD1, which cannot be checked without DNA. The CDR3 contains 12 residues. The germline gives CDR1 DFQATT, CDR2 SNEGSKA (reference sequence). The CDR3 protein is CSAPDRNQPQHF.

The chain carries TRBV29-1 and TRBJ2-3. The germline gives CDR1 SQVTM, CDR2 ANQGSEA. This CDR3 comprises 11 residues. The CDR3: CSVDRTDTQYF.

V usage is TRBV29-1 and J usage is TRBJ1-2; TCRdb reports TRBD1, a call that lacks DNA to check it against. Germline lookup yields CDR1 SQVTM and CDR2 ANQGSEA. The CDR3 loop spans 16 amino acids. CDR3: CSVEHPPTGRTYGYTF.

CDR3 region: CASSTGAGEQYF. The chain is built from TRBV6-5 and TRBJ2-7; the TRBD1 assignment by TCRdb is unverifiable without DNA. CDR1 and CDR2 from the germline V gene are MNHEY and SVGAGI. This CDR3 region has 12 residues.

This chain connects TRBV12-3 or TRBV12-4 to TRBJ2-3; TCRdb lists TRBD2, though no DNA is available to test this call. This CDR3 has 18 residues. CDR3 loop: CASRDIQTSDSSTDTQYF.

The CDR3 region is CASSLGQGEADTQYF. This rearrangement joins TRBV5-4 to TRBJ2-3; there is no DNA to check the TCRdb D call of TRBD1. Per the germline V gene, CDR1 is SGHNT and CDR2 is YYREEE (reference sequence). The CDR3 has 15 residues. Variable domain in full (rest from reference TRBV5-4 and TRBJ2-3): ETGVTQSPTHLIKTRGQQVTLRCSSQSGHNTVSWYQQALGQGPQFIFQYYREEENGRGNFPPRFSGLQFPNYSSELNVNALELDDSALYLCASSLGQGEADTQYFGPGTRLTVL.